The 14 T cell receptor beta chains below come from one sample, sequenced in a study of blood T cell repertoires in COVID-19. TCRdb's copy holds only in-frame clones and misses some; the assay was immunoSEQ multiplex PCR. The top ten clones hold approximately 6.2% of a sample with about 180,000 clones, approximately 85% of them seen once. The sample comprised PBMCs or T cells enriched from blood (not recorded which). These receptors all come from a man aged 35-49 years who had recovered from COVID-19.

The chain recombines TRBV10-1 with TRBJ1-2, with D possibly matching TRBD1 (6 bases). The CDR3 runs 16 residues. The V end lost 6 bases, the J end lost 4 bases, and 21 bases lay between the germline ends. From germline, CDR1 is WNHNN and CDR2 SYGVQD (reference sequence). CDR3 region: CASSGVRQGKGYGYTF. The CDR3 nucleotides are TGCGCCAGCAGCGGGGTGCGGCAGGGGAAAGGCTATGGCTACACCTTC.

Comments on this clone: At one end, the junction sequence differs from germline, possibly due to a read error. This chain links TRBV5-1 with TRBJ1-6; unclear D gene. Germline V gene data show CDR1 as SGHRS and CDR2 as YFSETQ. This CDR3 comprises 14 residues. CDR3 coding DNA: TGCGCCAGCAGCTTGGGAACTAGGAATTCCCCCCTCCACTTT. Encoded protein: CASSLGTRNSPLHF.

This clone showed up just once. The V gene is TRBV5-1, the J gene TRBJ1-3; no firm D call. The V end lost 0 bases, the J end lost 3 bases, and 10 bases lay between the germline ends. CDR1 and CDR2 from the germline V gene are SGHRS and YFSETQ. This CDR3 has 15 amino acids. For the CDR3, the DNA is TGCGCCAGCAGCTTGGGGCAGTCAATTGGAAACACCATATATTTT. Protein sequence: CASSLGQSIGNTIYF.

The rearrangement uses TRBV6-5 and TRBJ1-3; 7 bases align to TRBD1. The CDR3 spans 15 residues. Germline V gene sequence: CDR1 MNHEY, CDR2 SVGAGI. J gave up 2 bases and V 2 bases, and 3 bases lay outside the gene matches. CDR3 nucleotide sequence: TGTGCCAGCAGTTACGGCCAGGGGGCTGGAAACACCATATATTTT. This translates into CASSYGQGAGNTIYF.

Sample share makes this clone large. The gene calls are TRBV28 and TRBJ1-4, with a possible D match to TRBD1 (5 bases). Germline CDR1 is MDHEN and CDR2 is SYDVKM. Trimming removed 2 bases from V and 8 bases from J, with 15 bases in between. CDR3 length: 15 residues. The CDR3 bases are TGTGCCAGCAGTTTAGGGGGACTGCCGTGGGAAAAACTGTTTTTT. Translating it yields CASSLGGLPWEKLFF.

The chain combines TRBV27 with TRBJ1-4; weak D call: TRBD1 (6 bases). The germline CDR1 and CDR2 sequences are MNHEY and SMNVEV (reference sequence). Trimming cost V 2 bases and J 8 bases, with 12 bases left between them. The CDR3 runs 14 residues. The CDR3 reads CASSLGGAREKLFF. The CDR3 DNA is TGTGCCAGCAGTTTAGGGGGGGCAAGAGAAAAACTGTTTTTT.

The rearrangement uses TRBV30 and TRBJ1-2; D call uncertain. V lost 3 bases, J lost 7 bases, and 12 bases lay in between. Per the germline V gene, CDR1 is GTSNPN and CDR2 is SVGIG (reference sequence). The CDR3 totals 12 residues. In DNA form, the CDR3 reads TGTGCCTGGAGCGATTTGAGAGGTGGCTACACCTTC. Its protein is CAWSDLRGGYTF.

The V call is TRBV13, the J call TRBJ2-7; 8 positions match TRBD1. Germline lookup yields CDR1 PRHDT and CDR2 FYEKMQ (reference sequence). The CDR3 loop spans 13 amino acids. V shed 8 bases and J 1 base; nucleotides not matched to a gene: 4. CDR3 residues: CASGQGSSYEQYF. In nucleotides, the CDR3 is TGTGCCAGCGGACAGGGAAGTTCCTACGAGCAGTACTTC.

This chain connects TRBV13 to TRBJ1-2, with D possibly matching TRBD1 (6 bases). V was clipped by 4 bases and J by 4 bases, with 13 bases between them. The CDR3 extends over 14 amino acids. Germline values: CDR1 PRHDT, CDR2 FYEKMQ (reference sequence). CDR3 in DNA: TGTGCCAGCAGCTCCCGAAGGGGGTCCTATGGCTACACCTTC. Its protein product is CASSSRRGSYGYTF. The variable domain in full, with the rest retrieved from reference TRBV13 and TRBJ1-2, is AAGVIQSPRHLIKEKRETATLKCYPIPRHDTVYWYQQGPGQDPQFLISFYEKMQSDKGSIPDRFSAQQFSDYHSELNMSSLELGDSALYFCASSSRRGSYGYTFGSGTRLTVV.

The chain is built from TRBV6-2 or TRBV6-3 and TRBJ2-3; TRBD1 matches 7 bases. The CDR3 has 15 residues. Germline V lookup: CDR1 MNHEY, CDR2 SVGEGT. Trimming removed 0 bases from V and 7 bases from J; junction bases left unmatched: 7. The CDR3 spells CASSYSRGGLNTQYF. DNA for the CDR3: TGTGCCAGCAGTTACTCGAGAGGGGGCCTGAATACGCAGTATTTT.

The chain couples TRBV12-3 or TRBV12-4 to TRBJ2-2; D is ambiguous. V was pared by 8 bases and J by 4 bases, with 11 bases between. The CDR3 totals 13 residues. The CDR3 nucleotides read TGTGCCAGCCGCCCCCGGGTCACCGGGGAGCTGTTTTTT. Protein sequence: CASRPRVTGELFF.

This chain links TRBV5-1 with TRBJ1-1; maybe TRBD1 (5 bases). V was cut by 1 base and J by 11 bases, with 24 bases left in between. Germline V CDR1 and CDR2: SGHRS, YFSETQ. The CDR3 contains 16 residues. The CDR3 region has the DNA TGCGCCAGCAGCTTGCCGGCGGGACGAACTGGGGGTGAGGCTTTCTTT. Translating it yields CASSLPAGRTGGEAFF.

The V and J genes are TRBV5-5 and TRBJ1-1; no firm D call. V shed 4 bases and J shed 11 bases, with 21 bases lying between them. This CDR3 is 14 amino acids long. CDR1 SGHKS and CDR2 YYEKEE come from the germline V gene (reference sequence). The CDR3: CASSPETRRSGAFF. CDR3 nucleotides: TGTGCCAGCAGCCCTGAGACTCGGCGTTCCGGTGCTTTCTTT.

The chain is built from TRBV5-1 and TRBJ2-2, with 9 bases identical to TRBD1. Germline CDR1 reads SGHRS; CDR2 reads YFSETQ. The trim removed 4 bases at V and 8 bases at J, leaving 6 bases unmatched. The CDR3 runs to 14 residues. The chain's CDR3 is CASSMGQGVGELFF. The CDR3 DNA is TGCGCCAGCAGCATGGGACAGGGAGTAGGGGAGCTGTTTTTT.